This passage covers 24 T cell receptor beta chains from one sample sequenced in a study of PD-L1 blockade in urothelial cancer. Generated by immunoSEQ multiplex PCR, the TCRdb table keeps only in-frame clones and is missing some. The data contain about 120,000 clones, around 89% of them singletons. Regarding time point: peripheral blood 6 weeks after treatment start. The sequenced sample was PBMCs, obtained around atezolizumab (anti-PD-L1) treatment. The receptors were gathered from a man aged 55 to 69 with urothelial cancer.

This clone has only one observation. The chain carries TRBV4-2 and TRBJ1-2; 8 nucleotides match TRBD1. Germline lookup yields CDR1 LGHNA and CDR2 YNFKEQ. This CDR3 is 14 amino acids long. The ends lost 1 base at V and 2 bases at J; junction bases unmatched: 0. The CDR3 DNA reads as TGTGCCAGCAGCCAAGGGACAGGGAACTATGGCTACACCTTC. This codes for CASSQGTGNYGYTF.

V is TRBV10-3 and J is TRBJ1-1; TRBD1 is a possible D gene (5 bases). The CDR3 is 16 amino acids. Germline CDR1 ENHRY, CDR2 SYGVKD. V was cut by 3 bases and J by 0 bases, with 14 bases left in between. Here the CDR3 DNA reads TGTGCCATCAGTGACCCGCAGGGAGGCATGAACACTGAAGCTTTCTTT. It encodes CAISDPQGGMNTEAFF.

The chain has TRBV6-6 and TRBJ1-2, with 7 bases aligning to TRBD1. The CDR3 is 13 amino acids. Trimming took 2 bases from V and 5 from J; bases not matched to a gene: 2. Germline CDR1 MNHNY, CDR2 SVGAGI (reference sequence). This CDR3 is CASSYGTEYGYTF. CDR3 DNA: TGTGCCAGCAGTTACGGGACAGAGTATGGCTACACCTTC.

V and J are TRBV27 and TRBJ2-1, with D possibly being TRBD1 (7 bases). This CDR3 region has 14 residues. Germline values: CDR1 MNHEY, CDR2 SMNVEV (reference sequence). The germline V and J ends were trimmed by 5 bases and 1 base, with 9 bases remaining between them. The DNA for the CDR3 is TGTGCCAGCAGTGCAGGGGGGTCCTACAATGAGCAGTTCTTC. Its translation: CASSAGGSYNEQFF.

This clone was seen only once. CDR3 nucleotide sequence: TGTGCCAGCAGCGCCGGGACATCAGCTGGCTACACCTTC. This gives the protein CASSAGTSAGYTF. The chain carries TRBV9 and TRBJ1-2; D may be TRBD1 (6 bases). The ends were cut back, 3 bases at V and 7 bases at J, with 13 bases in the middle. In germline, CDR1 is SGDLS, CDR2 YYNGEE. This CDR3 has 13 amino acids. Variable domain in full (rest from reference TRBV9 and TRBJ1-2): DSGVTQTPKHLITATGQRVTLRCSPRSGDLSVYWYQQSLDQGLQFLIQYYNGEERAKGNILERFSAQQFPDLHSELNLSSLELGDSALYFCASSAGTSAGYTFGSGTRLTVV.

This rearrangement joins TRBV10-2 to TRBJ2-4, with a weak D call TRBD2 (5 bases). The CDR3 loop spans 13 amino acids. Between the trimmed V and J ends, which lost 3 bases and 6 bases, there was a span of 9 bases. Germline CDR1 is WSHSY and CDR2 is SAAADI. CDR3 sequence: CASSEDGRNIQYF. The CDR3 DNA is TGCGCCAGCAGTGAAGATGGGAGAAACATTCAGTACTTC.

The J gene is TRBJ1-2, the V gene TRBV11-2, with a possible D match to TRBD1 (6 bases). Trimming stripped 5 bases from V and 4 bases from J, with 14 bases between. Germline CDR1 is SGHAT and CDR2 is FQNNGV. The CDR3 runs 14 residues. CDR3: CASSAGRGGYGYTF. The CDR3 region has the DNA TGTGCCAGCAGCGCCGGCAGGGGTGGCTATGGCTACACCTTC.

The J gene is TRBJ2-3, the V gene TRBV19; the match to TRBD2 covers 7 bases. The CDR3 length is 17 residues. V lost 5 bases, J lost 4 bases, and 15 bases stayed unmatched. In germline, CDR1 is LNHDA, CDR2 SQIVND (reference sequence). CDR3 protein: CASSPGTSANAADTQYF. The CDR3 DNA is TGTGCCAGTAGTCCCGGAACTAGCGCGAACGCGGCAGATACGCAGTATTTT.

The genes are TRBV7-2 and TRBJ2-4, with 10 bases lining up with TRBD1. CDR3 length: 17 residues. Germline V CDR1 and CDR2: SGHTA, FQGNSA. J gave up 7 bases and V 7 bases, and 16 bases lay outside the gene matches. CDR3: CASTKSTGTGAKNIQYF. The DNA for the CDR3 is TGTGCCAGCACCAAATCTACCGGGACAGGGGCAAAGAACATTCAGTACTTC.

V gene TRBV5-1 combines with J gene TRBJ2-1; 7 nucleotides line up with TRBD2. CDR1 is SGHRS, CDR2 YFSETQ, per germline. Trimming took 1 base from V and 4 from J; bases not matched to a gene: 14. The CDR3 loop spans 18 amino acids. CDR3 loop: CASSLWPDGGERYNEQFF. In nucleotides, the CDR3 is TGCGCCAGCAGCTTGTGGCCCGATGGGGGGGAAAGGTACAATGAGCAGTTCTTC.

The chain is built from TRBV19 and TRBJ2-3, with D perhaps TRBD2 (5 bases). Germline-derived CDR1 and CDR2 are LNHDA and SQIVND (reference sequence). Trimming took 6 bases from V and 2 from J, leaving 15 bases between them. CDR3 length equals 15 residues. CDR3 sequence: CASRTSEAATDTQYF. The CDR3, as DNA: TGTGCCAGTAGGACGTCGGAAGCGGCCACAGATACGCAGTATTTT.

CDR3 amino acids: CASRDRDKDTQYF. The CDR3 DNA sequence: TGTGCCAGCCGGGACAGGGATAAAGATACGCAGTATTTT. The chain is built from TRBV2 and TRBJ2-3; 9 nucleotides line up with TRBD1. After removal of 8 bases from V and 5 bases from J, the junction contained 5 bases not matched to a gene. The V gene's germline CDR1 is SNHLY and CDR2 FYNNEI. The CDR3 runs 13 residues. Full variable domain (outside the CDR3, taken from reference TRBV2 and TRBJ2-3): EPEVTQTPSHQVTQMGQEVILRCVPISNHLYFYWYRQILGQKVEFLVSFYNNEISEKSEIFDDQFSVERPDGSNFTLKIRSTKLEDSAMYFCASRDRDKDTQYFGPGTRLTVL.

The V gene is TRBV9, the J gene TRBJ1-2; the D gene is possibly TRBD1 (5 bases). Trimming left V 0 bases short and J 4 bases short, with 13 bases between. This CDR3 has 15 amino acids. Germline V lookup: CDR1 SGDLS, CDR2 YYNGEE. The chain's CDR3 is CASSVDGGSSYGYTF. CDR3 DNA: TGTGCCAGCAGCGTAGACGGGGGGAGCAGCTATGGCTACACCTTC.

The chain links TRBV5-1 to TRBJ2-5, with D possibly being TRBD2 (6 bases). The V end lost 1 base, the J end lost 1 base, and 11 bases lay between the germline ends. Germline V CDR1 and CDR2: SGHRS, YFSETQ. The CDR3 has 15 residues. CDR3 sequence (DNA): TGCGCCAGCAGCTTGAATGGAGGGCTCCAAGAGACCCAGTACTTC. It codes for CASSLNGGLQETQYF.

This chain connects TRBV28 to TRBJ2-7, with TRBD1 matching 7 bases. There are 14 residues in the CDR3. The trim removed 4 bases at V and 4 bases at J, leaving 7 bases unmatched. Germline CDR1 and CDR2: MDHEN and SYDVKM. CDR3 DNA: TGTGCCAGCAGTTCCGGGGACAGAGCGTACGAGCAGTACTTC. It specifies CASSSGDRAYEQYF. Full variable domain (outside the CDR3, taken from reference TRBV28 and TRBJ2-7): DVKVTQSSRYLVKRTGEKVFLECVQDMDHENMFWYRQDPGLGLRLIYFSYDVKMKEKGDIPEGYSVSREKKERFSLILESASTNQTSMYLCASSSGDRAYEQYFGPGTRLTVT.

The V and J genes are TRBV7-3 and TRBJ1-1, with a possible D match to TRBD1 (5 bases). V lost 0 bases to trimming and J lost 5 bases, with 10 bases between them. The CDR3 extends over 14 amino acids. CDR1 and CDR2 (germline): SGHTA, FQGTGA. The CDR3 region is CASSLTSGGTEAFF. CDR3 nucleotides: TGTGCCAGCAGCTTAACGTCGGGGGGGACTGAAGCTTTCTTT.

This clone was counted a single time. The chain couples TRBV7-9 to TRBJ1-1, with D uncertain. Trimming took 5 bases from V and 6 from J, leaving 10 bases between them. Looked up from germline, CDR1 is SEHNR and CDR2 is FQNEAQ (reference sequence). The CDR3 covers 12 residues. The CDR3 region is CASSLRGAEAFF. DNA for the CDR3: TGTGCCAGCAGCCTACGGGGAGCTGAAGCTTTCTTT. The full variable domain, its missing parts supplied by reference TRBV7-9 and TRBJ1-1, is DTGVSQNPRHKITKRGQNVTFRCDPISEHNRLYWYRQTLGQGPEFLTYFQNEAQLEKSRLLSDRFSAERPKGSFSTLEIQRTEQGDSAMYLCASSLRGAEAFFGQGTRLTVV.

This chain joins TRBV19 and TRBJ1-2; the match to TRBD1 covers 9 bases. The CDR3 spans 15 residues. CDR1 and CDR2 from the germline V gene are LNHDA and SQIVND (reference sequence). V trimming: 5 bases; J trimming: 7 bases; junction bases outside the gene matches: 11. The CDR3 sequence: CASSWTGDSQVGYTF. The CDR3 DNA reads TGTGCCAGTAGTTGGACAGGGGATTCGCAAGTTGGCTACACCTTC. The variable domain in full, completed from reference TRBV19 and TRBJ1-2, reads DGGITQSPKYLFRKEGQNVTLSCEQNLNHDAMYWYRQDPGQGLRLIYYSQIVNDFQKGDIAEGYSVSREKKESFPLTVTSAQKNPTAFYLCASSWTGDSQVGYTFGSGTRLTVV.

This chain joins TRBV6-1 and TRBJ2-7, with D possibly being TRBD1 (5 bases). There are 15 residues in the CDR3. From germline, CDR1 is MNHNS and CDR2 SASEGT. V was clipped by 0 bases and J by 1 base, with 10 bases between them. The CDR3 is CASSEASQGSYEQYF. CDR3 DNA sequence: TGTGCCAGCAGTGAAGCAAGCCAGGGTTCCTACGAGCAGTACTTC.

V gene TRBV28 combines with J gene TRBJ2-3; 7 bases are a match to TRBD2. With V trimmed by 7 bases and J by 4 bases, 14 bases remained unmatched. Germline assignment: CDR1 MDHEN and CDR2 SYDVKM. CDR3 length: 16 residues. The CDR3 bases are TGTGCCAGCATCCCTGGGGGGAGGGTACGGTCAGATACGCAGTATTTT. Translation gives CASIPGGRVRSDTQYF.

The genes are TRBV20-1 and TRBJ2-5, with 8 bases lining up with TRBD2. The germline V gene has CDR1 DFQATT and CDR2 SNEGSKA (reference sequence). J lost 5 bases, V lost 5 bases, and 1 base had no gene match. There are 11 residues in the CDR3. The CDR3 loop is CSAGGGETQYF. The CDR3 DNA reads TGCAGTGCTGGCGGGGGGGAGACCCAGTACTTC.

The sample holds one count of this clone. This sequence joins TRBV19 and TRBJ2-5; 8 bases map to TRBD1. J lost 5 bases, V lost 4 bases, and 3 bases had no gene match. This CDR3 has 13 amino acids. Germline CDR1 and CDR2: LNHDA and SQIVND (reference sequence). The CDR3 bases are TGTGCCAGTAGTAGGACAGGGAGGGAGACCCAGTACTTC. Amino acids: CASSRTGRETQYF.

The sample holds one count of this clone. This rearrangement joins TRBV7-9 to TRBJ2-7, with a tentative D call TRBD2 (6 bases). Germline CDR1 and CDR2: SEHNR and FQNEAQ (reference sequence). The V end lost 3 bases, the J end lost 1 base, and 13 bases lay between the germline ends. The CDR3 extends over 15 amino acids. The CDR3 nucleotides read TGTGCCAGCAGCTTCCGGGACTCTCATTCCTACGAGCAGTACTTC. Translating it yields CASSFRDSHSYEQYF. Full variable domain (rest looked up from reference TRBV7-9 and TRBJ2-7): DTGVSQNPRHKITKRGQNVTFRCDPISEHNRLYWYRQTLGQGPEFLTYFQNEAQLEKSRLLSDRFSAERPKGSFSTLEIQRTEQGDSAMYLCASSFRDSHSYEQYFGPGTRLTVT.

This clone was picked up a small number of times. The V and J genes are TRBV28 and TRBJ2-5; possible D gene TRBD1, 5 bases. The germline CDR1 and CDR2 sequences are MDHEN and SYDVKM. V lost 6 bases, J lost 5 bases, and 10 bases lay in between. This CDR3 is 12 amino acids long. In nucleotides, the CDR3 is TGTGCCAGCAGCCCAGGGTGGGAGACCCAGTACTTC. Translating it yields CASSPGWETQYF.